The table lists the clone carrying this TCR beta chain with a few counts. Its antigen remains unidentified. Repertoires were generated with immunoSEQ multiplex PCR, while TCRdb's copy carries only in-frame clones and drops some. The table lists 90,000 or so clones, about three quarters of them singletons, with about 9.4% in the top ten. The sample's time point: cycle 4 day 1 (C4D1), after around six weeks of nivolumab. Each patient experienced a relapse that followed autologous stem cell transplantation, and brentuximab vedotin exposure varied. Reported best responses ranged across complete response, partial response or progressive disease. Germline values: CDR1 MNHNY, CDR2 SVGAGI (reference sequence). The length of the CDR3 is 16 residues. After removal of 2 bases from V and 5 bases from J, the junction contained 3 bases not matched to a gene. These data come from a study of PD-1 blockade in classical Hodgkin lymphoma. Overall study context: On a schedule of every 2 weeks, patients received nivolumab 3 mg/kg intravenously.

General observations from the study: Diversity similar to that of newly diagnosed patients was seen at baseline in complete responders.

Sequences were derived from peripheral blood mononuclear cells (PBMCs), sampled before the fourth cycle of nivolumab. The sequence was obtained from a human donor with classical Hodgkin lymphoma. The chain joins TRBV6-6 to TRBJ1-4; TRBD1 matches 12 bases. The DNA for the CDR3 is TGTGCCAGCAGTTACCCGGGACAGGGGGCGAATGAAAAACTGTTTTTT. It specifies CASSYPGQGANEKLFF.